These T cell receptor beta chains were read from a single sample in a study. MiXCR, run by TCRdb on the RT-PCR reads, gives a single entry per CDR3 protein. The sample contains fewer than 800,000 distinct CDR3 sequences, 11% to 15% of which appear only once. Sequenced input: memory CD4+ T cells from blood. Receptor source: a female donor in good health, serving as a healthy control. The CDR3 runs from the conserved cysteine through the conserved F or W. A D gene is named only where the DNA matches it firmly. Rows give clone size only sometimes, using once, few, many, or a class for an expanded clone.

d_call: -
v_call: TRBV27
clone_size: few
j_call: TRBJ2-7
cdr3_nt: TGTGCCAGCAGTTTTACAATCAGGGGCGAAGAGTACTTC
cdr3_aa: CASSFTIRGEEYF

d_call: TRBD1
v_call: TRBV30
clone_size: -
j_call: TRBJ1-2
cdr3_nt: TGTGCCTGGAGTGTCAAGGGGGCGAGCTATGGCTACACCTTC
cdr3_aa: CAWSVKGASYGYTF

d_call: TRBD1
v_call: TRBV12-3/TRBV12-4
clone_size: many
j_call: TRBJ1-2
cdr3_nt: TGTGCCAGCAGGGCCACAGGGGTCCCTAACTATGGCTACACCTTC
cdr3_aa: CASRATGVPNYGYTF

d_call: TRBD2
v_call: TRBV20-1
clone_size: -
j_call: TRBJ2-1
cdr3_nt: TGCAGTGTACAGGCGTCAGCGGGAGTAGCGAATGAGCAGTTCTTC
cdr3_aa: CSVQASAGVANEQFF

d_call: -
v_call: TRBV12-3/TRBV12-4
clone_size: many
j_call: TRBJ1-5
cdr3_nt: TGTGCCAGCAGTCCAAATCCTGGGCAGCCCCAGCATTTT
cdr3_aa: CASSPNPGQPQHF

d_call: -
v_call: TRBV9
clone_size: few
j_call: TRBJ2-3
cdr3_nt: TGTGCCAGCAGCGTAGGGTTCAGCGGGTGGATGGCTAGCACAGATACGCAGTATTTT
cdr3_aa: CASSVGFSGWMASTDTQYF

d_call: TRBD1
v_call: TRBV7-6
clone_size: many
j_call: TRBJ1-2
cdr3_nt: TGTGCCAGCAGCTTAAGACCGACAGGGGATGGCTACACCTTC
cdr3_aa: CASSLRPTGDGYTF

d_call: TRBD1
v_call: TRBV12-3/TRBV12-4
clone_size: -
j_call: TRBJ2-3
cdr3_nt: TGTGCCAGCAGCACGGACAGGGGTGTAGATACGCAGTATTTT
cdr3_aa: CASSTDRGVDTQYF

d_call: -
v_call: TRBV15
clone_size: many
j_call: TRBJ2-7
cdr3_nt: TGTGCCACCGCTAGAGACAGGTCCTACGAGCAGTACTTC
cdr3_aa: CATARDRSYEQYF

d_call: TRBD2
v_call: TRBV15
clone_size: few
j_call: TRBJ2-1
cdr3_nt: TGTGCCACCAGCAGGCTACCGGGACTAGCCGGCTACAATGAGCAGTTCTTC
cdr3_aa: CATSRLPGLAGYNEQFF

d_call: -
v_call: TRBV4-3
clone_size: many
j_call: TRBJ2-3
cdr3_nt: TGCGCCAGCAGCCAAGAGCCCAACGGAGATACGCAGTATTTT
cdr3_aa: CASSQEPNGDTQYF

d_call: -
v_call: TRBV20-1
clone_size: few
j_call: TRBJ2-5
cdr3_nt: TGCAGTGCTCGACTAAGACAGTGGCAAGAGACCCAGTACTTC
cdr3_aa: CSARLRQWQETQYF

d_call: TRBD1
v_call: TRBV5-1
clone_size: many
j_call: TRBJ2-3
cdr3_nt: TGCGCCAGCAGCTCCGAGACAGGGGCAGATACGCAGTATTTT
cdr3_aa: CASSSETGADTQYF

d_call: TRBD2
v_call: TRBV3-1
clone_size: few
j_call: TRBJ2-7
cdr3_nt: TGTGCCAGCAGCGGTCCGGGGGGGAAGTACTTC
cdr3_aa: CASSGPGGKYF

d_call: TRBD2
v_call: TRBV9
clone_size: few
j_call: TRBJ2-1
cdr3_nt: TGTGCCAGCAGCCCCACCGGGACTAGCGGGTTAGGTGAGCAGTTCTTC
cdr3_aa: CASSPTGTSGLGEQFF

d_call: -
v_call: TRBV4-2
clone_size: many
j_call: TRBJ2-3
cdr3_nt: TGTGCCAGCAGCCAAGTTCGAACAGGGGAGGGGACAGATACGCAGTATTTT
cdr3_aa: CASSQVRTGEGTDTQYF

d_call: -
v_call: TRBV9
clone_size: -
j_call: TRBJ1-5
cdr3_nt: TGTGCCATCGAAACGCCAGTCCATGAGTATAGCAATCAGCCCCAGCATTTT
cdr3_aa: CAIETPVHEYSNQPQHF

d_call: TRBD1
v_call: TRBV10-3
clone_size: many
j_call: TRBJ2-7
cdr3_nt: TGTGCCATAAGGGGGACAGGGTCCTACGAGCAGTACTTC
cdr3_aa: CAIRGTGSYEQYF

d_call: TRBD1
v_call: TRBV5-1
clone_size: few
j_call: TRBJ1-1
cdr3_nt: TGCGCCAGCAGCCGGGACAGGGTGGTTGAAGCTTTCTTT
cdr3_aa: CASSRDRVVEAFF

d_call: TRBD1
v_call: TRBV27
clone_size: few
j_call: TRBJ2-5
cdr3_nt: TGTGCCAGCAGTTTAACAGGGGTACCCCAAGAGACCCAGTACTTC
cdr3_aa: CASSLTGVPQETQYF

d_call: TRBD2
v_call: TRBV7-9
clone_size: -
j_call: TRBJ2-5
cdr3_nt: TGTGCCAGCAGCACCAATAGACTAGCAGGAGAGACCCAGTACTTC
cdr3_aa: CASSTNRLAGETQYF

d_call: TRBD2
v_call: TRBV20-1
clone_size: many
j_call: TRBJ2-1
cdr3_nt: TGCAGTGCTAGAGCGCCACTAGCGGGGGCTTACAATGAGCAGTTCTTC
cdr3_aa: CSARAPLAGAYNEQFF

d_call: -
v_call: TRBV5-1
clone_size: many
j_call: TRBJ1-2
cdr3_nt: TGCGCCAGCAGCTTGGGAGGGACAACTACCTATGGCTACACCTTC
cdr3_aa: CASSLGGTTTYGYTF

d_call: -
v_call: TRBV3-1
clone_size: -
j_call: TRBJ1-5
cdr3_nt: TGTGCCAGCAGCCAAGACAGCCATTACAATCAGCCCCAGCATTTT
cdr3_aa: CASSQDSHYNQPQHF